This TCR beta chain was observed in a study of blood T cell repertoires in COVID-19. Sequencing used immunoSEQ multiplex PCR; TCRdb keeps in-frame clones, though not all of them. The profile shows 120,000 to 150,000 clones, approximately 90% of them singletons. V was pared by 5 bases and J by 0 bases, with 11 bases between. The CDR3 covers 14 residues. Germline CDR1 is LNHDA and CDR2 is SQIVND (reference sequence). The sample taken for sequencing was peripheral blood. The TCR originated in a human donor in a cohort sampled during active COVID-19. The chain employs TRBV19 and TRBJ2-7; D gene unclear. The CDR3 coding sequence is TGTGCCAGTAGTCCAGGTGGCAGCTCCTACGAGCAGTACTTC. As protein: CASSPGGSSYEQYF.